This T cell receptor beta chain emerged from a study of blood T cell repertoires in COVID-19. For the study at large: PBMCs, B-cell-depleted T cells, or T cells provided the cDNA or gDNA that made up the material.

With V trimmed by 6 bases and J by 5 bases, 13 bases remained unmatched. Germline CDR1 reads SNHLY; CDR2 reads FYNNEI. This CDR3 has 18 residues. The table came from immunoSEQ multiplex PCR; TCRdb's copy has only in-frame clones and leaves some out. Of hundreds of thousands of clones in the sample, 75% to 90% are singletons; the top ten hold under 4%. This receptor was identified in a young woman with acute or convalescent COVID-19. V usage is TRBV2 and J usage is TRBJ2-1; 13 nucleotides agree with TRBD2. The sequencing input was peripheral blood. The CDR3 reads CASRTGRTSGSQDNEQFF. In nucleotides, the CDR3 is TGTGCCAGCAGAACAGGGCGGACTAGCGGGAGTCAGGACAATGAGCAGTTCTTC.